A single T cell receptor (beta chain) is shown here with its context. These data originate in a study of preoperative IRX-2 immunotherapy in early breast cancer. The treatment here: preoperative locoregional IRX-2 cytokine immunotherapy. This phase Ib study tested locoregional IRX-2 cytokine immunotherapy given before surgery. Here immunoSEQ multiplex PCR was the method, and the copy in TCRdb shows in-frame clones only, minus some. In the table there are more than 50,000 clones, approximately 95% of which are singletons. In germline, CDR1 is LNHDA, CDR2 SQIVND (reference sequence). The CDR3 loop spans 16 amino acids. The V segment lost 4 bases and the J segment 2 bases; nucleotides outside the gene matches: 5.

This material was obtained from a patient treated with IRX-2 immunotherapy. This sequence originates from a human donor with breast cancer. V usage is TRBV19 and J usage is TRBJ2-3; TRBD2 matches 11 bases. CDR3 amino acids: CASSSSGREVTDTQYF. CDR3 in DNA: TGTGCCAGTAGTAGTAGCGGGAGGGAGGTCACAGATACGCAGTATTTT. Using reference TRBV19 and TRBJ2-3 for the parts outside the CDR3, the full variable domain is DGGITQSPKYLFRKEGQNVTLSCEQNLNHDAMYWYRQDPGQGLRLIYYSQIVNDFQKGDIAEGYSVSREKKESFPLTVTSAQKNPTAFYLCASSSSGREVTDTQYFGPGTRLTVL.